Below are 9 T cell receptor beta chains sequenced from a single sample in a study of T cells in Graves' hyperthyroidism and ophthalmopathy (dated by TCRdb to between 2019 and 2020). Library creation used multiplex PCR. Sequenced on an Illumina HiSeq 2000. The TCR beta CDR3 regions were amplified from RNA transcripts. The TCR CDR3 was subjected to a first round of RT-PCR using the HTBI primer set and the Qiagen OneStep RT-PCR kit. Using fastp trimming at Q25 and MiXCR clonotype assembly, TCRdb reanalyzed the public sequencing data and kept in-frame beta chains. When rows share a CDR3 protein, they turn into one entry using the most common DNA and genes. This sample is represented by 400,000 to 500,000 distinct CDR3 sequences; about 13% of them were singletons. In total, the top ten clones hold approximately 5.8% of the sample. Input material: blood. Every receptor here comes from a woman between 18 and 29 years old with Graves' hyperthyroidism.

This clonotype was seen repeatedly, ten times or more. The V gene is TRBV27, the J gene TRBJ2-7; D unclear. The CDR3 covers 14 residues. Per the germline V gene, CDR1 is MNHEY and CDR2 is SMNVEV (reference sequence). The V gene lost 7 bases and the J gene lost 3 bases, with 16 bases spanning the gap. The CDR3 nucleotides are TGTGCCAGCAAAATAACCAGAAACCGCTACGAGCAGTACTTC. Translating gives CASKITRNRYEQYF.

The sample holds many counts of this clonotype. The chain is built from TRBV11-1 and TRBJ2-1; D possibly corresponds to TRBD1 (6 bases). CDR3 length equals 16 residues. V was cut by 4 bases and J by 2 bases, with 15 bases left in between. Per germline, CDR1 SGHAT and CDR2 FQDESV (reference sequence). This CDR3 is CASSSQRDNPYNEQFF. The CDR3 bases are TGTGCCAGCAGCTCACAAAGGGACAACCCCTACAATGAGCAGTTCTTC.

The V call is TRBV5-1, the J call TRBJ1-4; 7 bases are a match to TRBD1. V dropped 5 bases and J dropped 3; count of bases not matched to a gene: 10. The CDR3 spans 16 residues. Germline V lookup: CDR1 SGHRS, CDR2 YFSETQ. The CDR3 is CASRESFGTANEKLFF. The CDR3 coding sequence is TGCGCCAGCAGGGAGTCTTTTGGGACAGCTAATGAAAAACTGTTTTTT.

Many counts were recorded for this clonotype. The CDR3 loop is CASSLKRDNQPQHF. The CDR3 nucleotides are TGTGCCAGCAGTTTAAAGAGGGACAATCAGCCCCAGCATTTT. This chain uses TRBV2 with TRBJ1-5; no firm D call. The V end lost 5 bases, the J end lost 3 bases, and 11 bases lay between the germline ends. Germline-derived CDR1 and CDR2 are SNHLY and FYNNEI. The CDR3 sequence is 14 residues long.

This clonotype has ten or more counts. The chain couples TRBV5-1 to TRBJ2-5; no firm D call. CDR3 length: 14 amino acids. Trimming removed 0 bases at V and 4 bases at J, with 10 bases between. Germline CDR1 is SGHRS and CDR2 is YFSETQ. Here the CDR3 reads CASSLGAFGETQYF. The CDR3 bases are TGCGCCAGCAGCTTGGGGGCTTTTGGAGAGACCCAGTACTTC.

The table lists this clonotype with a few counts. The rearrangement joins TRBV5-1 to TRBJ2-1; 11 nucleotides match TRBD2. V trimming: 4 bases; J trimming: 4 bases; junction bases outside the gene matches: 7. The germline gives CDR1 SGHRS, CDR2 YFSETQ. The CDR3 covers 16 residues. The CDR3 DNA sequence: TGCGCCAGCAGCCCGACTAGCGGGGCCTTATACAATGAGCAGTTCTTC. Protein product: CASSPTSGALYNEQFF.

This clonotype was detected many times. This chain joins TRBV30 and TRBJ2-7; 9 bases fit TRBD2. In germline, CDR1 is GTSNPN, CDR2 SVGIG (reference sequence). V shed 0 bases and J 4 bases; nucleotides not matched to a gene: 7. The CDR3 totals 15 residues. CDR3: CAWSVLAGRAYEQYF. In DNA form, the CDR3 reads TGTGCCTGGAGTGTGCTAGCGGGAAGGGCTTACGAGCAGTACTTC.

In its sample, this clonotype was seen many times. The rearrangement links TRBV3-1 to TRBJ2-1; D unresolved. Trimming took off 0 bases at V and 0 bases at J, with 12 bases between the two ends. The CDR3 runs 17 residues. Per the germline V gene, CDR1 is LGHDT and CDR2 is YNNKEL (reference sequence). Written as DNA, the CDR3 is TGTGCCAGCAGCCAAGATTCCACTCTGAGCTCCTACAATGAGCAGTTCTTC. Translated: CASSQDSTLSSYNEQFF.

There are many counts of this clonotype. This chain links TRBV6-1 with TRBJ2-1, with TRBD2 matching over 11 bases. The germline V gene has CDR1 MNHNS and CDR2 SASEGT. This CDR3 spans 18 amino acids. V was clipped by 3 bases and J by 6 bases; unmatched bases: 13. CDR3 coding DNA: TGTGCCAGCAGTGAGATACCGGGACTAGCGGACCTCACCAATGAGCAGTTCTTC. Its protein product is CASSEIPGLADLTNEQFF.